This TCR beta chain was sequenced for a study of T cells in tumors after PD-1 blockade. Whole-study context: Prior checkpoint blockade, systemic immunosuppressant use, or anti-cancer therapy within 4 weeks excluded patients. On average, peripheral blood gave approximately 120,000 TCR templates and about 40,000 unique clonotypes. A subset received ongoing vismodegib 150 mg daily alongside anti-PD-1 therapy. Study-wide results and limits: Blood contained about 42% of the tumor's TCR clonotypes.

This CDR3 comprises 15 residues. Between the trimmed V and J ends, which lost 7 bases and 2 bases, there was a span of 16 bases. CDR1 and CDR2 (germline): SNHLY, FYNNEI. Libraries were prepared by immunoSEQ multiplex PCR; TCRdb keeps only in-frame clonotypes and omits some of them. In the table there are 32,000 or so clones, around 78% of which are singletons. About this clone: Its antigen is not identified.

The sequence was obtained from a human donor with basal cell carcinoma. V is TRBV2 and J is TRBJ2-3; the D gene is possibly TRBD1 (6 bases). The material sequenced was PBMCs, taken before anti-PD-1 treatment. The CDR3 nucleotides read TGTGCCAGCATAGGCGCAGGGGCGGACACAGATACGCAGTATTTT. It yields the protein CASIGAGADTDTQYF.